This TCR beta chain was identified during a study of T cells in Graves' hyperthyroidism and ophthalmopathy. This clonotype was recorded many times. RNA transcripts provided the source from which TCR beta CDR3 regions were amplified. With the HTBI primer set, the TCR CDR3 went through a first round of RT-PCR. TCRdb re-derived calls from the multiplex PCR reads in MiXCR, one entry per CDR3 protein. This sample has more than 350,000 distinct CDR3 sequences, with roughly 14% found just once. CDR1 is SGHAT, CDR2 FQNNGV, per germline. V shed 0 bases and J shed 4 bases, with 22 bases lying between them. CDR3 length: 18 residues.

The specimen was blood. This TCR was sampled from a woman in her twenties or thirties with Graves' ophthalmopathy. The chain is built from TRBV11-2 and TRBJ2-7, with D possibly TRBD1 on 6 matching bases. CDR3 sequence: CASSLDLWEGGFRYEQYF. As DNA, the CDR3 is TGTGCCAGCAGCTTAGATCTCTGGGAAGGGGGTTTTCGATACGAGCAGTACTTC.